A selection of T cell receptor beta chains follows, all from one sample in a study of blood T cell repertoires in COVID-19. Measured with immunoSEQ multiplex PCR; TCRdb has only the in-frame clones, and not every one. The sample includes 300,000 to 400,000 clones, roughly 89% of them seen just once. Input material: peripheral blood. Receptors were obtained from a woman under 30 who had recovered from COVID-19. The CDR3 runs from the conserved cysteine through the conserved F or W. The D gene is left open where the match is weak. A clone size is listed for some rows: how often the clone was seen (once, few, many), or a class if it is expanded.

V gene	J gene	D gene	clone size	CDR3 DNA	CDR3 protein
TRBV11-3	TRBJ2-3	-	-	TGTGCCAGCAGCTTGGAAGACTCCCCCCAGTATTTT	CASSLEDSPQYF
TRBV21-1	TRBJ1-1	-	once	TGTGCCAGCAGCAAAGTACCGGGACAGGGTGAAACTGAAGCTTTCTTT	CASSKVPGQGETEAFF
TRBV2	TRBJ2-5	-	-	TGTGCCAGCACCAAAAGTCTAGCGAGGGAGACCCAGTACTTC	CASTKSLARETQYF
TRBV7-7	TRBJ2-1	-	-	TGTGCCAGCAGCTTAGACAGTCTCAATGAGCAGTTCTTC	CASSLDSLNEQFF
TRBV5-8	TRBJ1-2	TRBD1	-	TGTGCCAGCAGCTTTAGGACAGGGGGCTATGGCTACACCTTC	CASSFRTGGYGYTF
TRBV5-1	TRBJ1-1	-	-	TGCGCCAGCAGCTTACAGGGTTCGGGGAACACTGAAGCTTTCTTT	CASSLQGSGNTEAFF
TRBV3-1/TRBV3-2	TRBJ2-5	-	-	TGTGCCAGCGCTATTCTCTCGGGAGAGACCCAGTACTTC	CASAILSGETQYF
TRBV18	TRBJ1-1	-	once	TGTGCCAGCTCACCGGGGGCAGGTATCATGAACACTGAAGCTTTCTTT	CASSPGAGIMNTEAFF
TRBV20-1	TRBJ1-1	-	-	TGCAGTGCTAGTCCTATGAACACTGAAGCTTTCTTT	CSASPMNTEAFF
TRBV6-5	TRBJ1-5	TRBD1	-	TGTGCCAGCAGTTACACCCAGGGGGCGGGCAATCAGCCCCAGCATTTT	CASSYTQGAGNQPQHF
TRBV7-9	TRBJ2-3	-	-	TGTGCCAGCAGCTTAGGTGTCGGAGCAGGGGAAGGGTCAGATACGCAGTATTTT	CASSLGVGAGEGSDTQYF
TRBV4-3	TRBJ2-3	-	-	TGCGCCAGCAGCCAAATCGGCGGGTCAAGAGGTACAGATACGCAGTATTTT	CASSQIGGSRGTDTQYF
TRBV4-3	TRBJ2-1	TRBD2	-	TGCGCCAGCAGCCATGGGGCGGGAGCGGGAGGGTACAATGAGCAGTTCTTC	CASSHGAGAGGYNEQFF
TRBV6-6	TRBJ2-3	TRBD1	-	TGTGCCAGCAGTTACGGGACAGGGGGCAGGACAGATACGCAGTATTTT	CASSYGTGGRTDTQYF
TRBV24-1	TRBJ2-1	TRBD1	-	TGTGCCACCGCGGGACAGGGGTTAGATGAGCAGTTCTTC	CATAGQGLDEQFF
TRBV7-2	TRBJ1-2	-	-	TGTGCCAGCAGCCTGGTTGGGGCATCGGGCGGCTATGGCTACACCTTC	CASSLVGASGGYGYTF
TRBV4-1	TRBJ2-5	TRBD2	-	TGCGCCAGCAGCCAAGATACTAGCGGGATTTGGACCCAGTACTTC	CASSQDTSGIWTQYF
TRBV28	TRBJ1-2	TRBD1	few	TGTGCCAGCAGTTTGGTTTCCGGGACAGGGTCGTTTGGCTACACCTTC	CASSLVSGTGSFGYTF
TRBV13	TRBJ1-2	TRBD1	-	TGTGCCAGCAGCTTATATGGACAGGGGGCCGTCTTGTACACCTTC	CASSLYGQGAVLYTF
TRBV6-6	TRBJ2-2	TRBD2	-	TGTGCCAGCAGAGCGGCGGGACTAGCGGGAACCGGGGAGCTGTTTTTT	CASRAAGLAGTGELFF
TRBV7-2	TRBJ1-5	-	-	TGTGCCAGCAGCTTGGGGGGGGAGAGGCAGCCCCAGCATTTT	CASSLGGERQPQHF
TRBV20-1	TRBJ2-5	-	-	TGCAGTGCTAGTTTGGGCGGCAGGGGAGAGACCCAGTACTTC	CSASLGGRGETQYF
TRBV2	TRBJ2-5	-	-	TGTGCCAGCAGACAGGGAGAGACCCAGTACTTC	CASRQGETQYF
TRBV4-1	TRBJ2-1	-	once	TGCGCCAGCAGCCATGAAGATGGGCGGGGAGGACGCAGGAATGAGCAGTTCTTC	CASSHEDGRGGRRNEQFF
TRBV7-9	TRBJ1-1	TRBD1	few	TGTGCCAGCCTTCAGTCAGGGGGTAACACTGAAGCTTTCTTT	CASLQSGGNTEAFF
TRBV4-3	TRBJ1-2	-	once	TGCGCCAGCAGCCAACAGACGGGGTATGGCTACACCTTC	CASSQQTGYGYTF
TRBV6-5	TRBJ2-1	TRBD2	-	TGTGCCAGCAGTTACACAACTAGCGGAAACAATGAGCAGTTCTTC	CASSYTTSGNNEQFF
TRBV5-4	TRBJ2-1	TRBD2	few	TGTGCCAGCAGCTTGGGGGCTAGCGGGGGGAGCTCCTACAATGAGCAGTTCTTC	CASSLGASGGSSYNEQFF
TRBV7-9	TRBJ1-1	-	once	TGTGCCAGCAGCTCGCCTGGGGCTGGGCGCCGGGTCACTGAAGCTTTCTTT	CASSSPGAGRRVTEAFF
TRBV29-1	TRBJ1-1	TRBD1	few	TGCAGCGCGGGACAGGGCGATGACACTGAAGCTTTCTTT	CSAGQGDDTEAFF
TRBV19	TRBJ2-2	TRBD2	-	TGTGCCAGTAGTCCGGGGACTAGCGGGAGGAACACCGGGGAGCTGTTTTTT	CASSPGTSGRNTGELFF
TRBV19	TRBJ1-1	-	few	TGTGCCAGTAGTATAGAGGGACACTCGAACACTGAAGCTTTCTTT	CASSIEGHSNTEAFF
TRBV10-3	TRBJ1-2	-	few	TGTGCCATCAGGACTAGAGGGGCGACCTATGGCTACACCTTC	CAIRTRGATYGYTF
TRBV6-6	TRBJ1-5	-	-	TGTGCCAGCAGCCTACAGGGTGTGCATCAGCCCCAGCATTTT	CASSLQGVHQPQHF
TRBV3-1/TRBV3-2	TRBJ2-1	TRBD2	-	TGTGCCAGCAGCCAAGAAGGAGGACTAGCGGGAGATGAGCAGTTCTTC	CASSQEGGLAGDEQFF
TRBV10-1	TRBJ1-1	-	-	TGCGCCAGCAGTGAGTCGGGGGGGGTTGGACCCATGAACACTGAAGCTTTCTTT	CASSESGGVGPMNTEAFF
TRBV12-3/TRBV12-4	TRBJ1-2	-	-	TGTGCCAGCAGATCTCAGGGTTACTATGGCTACACCTTC	CASRSQGYYGYTF
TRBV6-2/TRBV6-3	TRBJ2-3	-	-	TGTGCCAGCAGTATCGGACAGACCGGCACAGATACGCAGTATTTT	CASSIGQTGTDTQYF
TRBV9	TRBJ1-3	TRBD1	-	TGTGCCAGCAGCGGAGGGGACAGGCCTGTCTCTGGAAACACCATATATTTT	CASSGGDRPVSGNTIYF
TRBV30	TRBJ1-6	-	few	TGTGCCTGGAGTGCCGCCGGAGAGGGATCCTCACCCCTCCACTTT	CAWSAAGEGSSPLHF
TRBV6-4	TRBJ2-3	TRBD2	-	TGTGCCAGCAGTGACTCTAGCGGGACGCCAGATACGCAGTATTTT	CASSDSSGTPDTQYF
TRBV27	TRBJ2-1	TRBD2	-	TGTGCCAGCAGCTTTTTAGCGGGAGGGGCCGGTAGTGAGCAGTTCTTC	CASSFLAGGAGSEQFF
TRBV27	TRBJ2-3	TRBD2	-	TGTGCCAGCAGTTCCGACCTGCCCGGGGGGAGCACAGATACGCAGTATTTT	CASSSDLPGGSTDTQYF
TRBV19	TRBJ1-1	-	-	TGTGCCACCTGTCCGGGGGTTCTAGGCATGAACACTGAAGCTTTCTTT	CATCPGVLGMNTEAFF
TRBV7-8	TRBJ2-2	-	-	TGTGCCAGCAGCTTAGGCGGGGTGGGCACCGGGGAGCTGTTTTTT	CASSLGGVGTGELFF
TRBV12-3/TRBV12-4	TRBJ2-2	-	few	TGTGCCAGCAGTACGGGAACAACCGGGGAGCTGTTTTTT	CASSTGTTGELFF
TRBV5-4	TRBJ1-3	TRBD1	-	TGTGCCAGCAGCGCCCGGACAGGGGGAACTGGAAACACCATATATTTT	CASSARTGGTGNTIYF
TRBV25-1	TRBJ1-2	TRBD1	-	TGTGCCAGCAACCCCAGGCAGGGGGATGGCTACACCTTC	CASNPRQGDGYTF
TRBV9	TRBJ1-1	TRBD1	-	TGTGCCAGCAGTCCAGGACAGGGCCGTTTGAACACTGAAGCTTTCTTT	CASSPGQGRLNTEAFF
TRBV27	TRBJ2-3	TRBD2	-	TGTGCCAGCATCCCCCGGGGGCCTAGCGGGCACACGGGGGGCACAGATACGCAGTATTTT	CASIPRGPSGHTGGTDTQYF
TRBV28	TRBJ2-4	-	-	TGTGCCAGCACGAGGCCCCCCCCGAGGGTCAGCTCTCCCCAACACCCAGTAGCCAAAAACATTCAGTACTTC	CASTRPPPRVSSPQHPVAKNIQYF